Each of the 30 T cell receptor beta chains below was sequenced from the same sample in a study of T cell repertoires in cytomegalovirus infection. One entry per CDR3 protein, called by TCRdb with MiXCR from the reads. This sample has around 630,000 distinct CDR3 sequences, with approximately 24% found just once. Material: CD8+ T cells from PBMCs. The receptor source for this set is a human donor in good health (CMV status not recorded). Some clones in this sample may be carry-over from other donors' samples.

This clonotype was detected a few times. The V and J genes are TRBV12-5 and TRBJ2-2; unclear D gene. Germline V gene lookup returns CDR1 LGHNT and CDR2 FRNRAP. V dropped 1 base and J dropped 0 bases, with 3 bases sitting between them. CDR3 length: 14 amino acids. The chain's CDR3 is CASGLGANTGELFF. The CDR3 nucleotides read TGTGCTAGTGGTTTGGGCGCGAACACCGGGGAGCTGTTTTTT.

This clonotype was detected many times. This chain uses TRBV7-9 with TRBJ2-7, with 13 bases that match TRBD2. V was clipped by 5 bases and J by 2 bases; unmatched bases: 6. Germline CDR1 and CDR2: SEHNR and FQNEAQ (reference sequence). CDR3 size: 16 residues. In nucleotides, the CDR3 is TGTGCCAGCAGCCTCGGGACTAGCGGGGCAGCCTACGAGCAGTACTTC. This codes for CASSLGTSGAAYEQYF.

There are many counts of this clonotype. The chain recombines TRBV2 with TRBJ2-3, with D perhaps being TRBD1 or TRBD2 (5 bases each). Trimming shortened V by 10 bases and J by 5 bases, and 10 bases separated the two germline ends. This CDR3 spans 11 amino acids. Germline values: CDR1 SNHLY, CDR2 FYNNEI. The CDR3 here is CAIVGGDTQYF. CDR3 coding DNA: TGTGCCATTGTTGGGGGAGATACGCAGTATTTT.

This clonotype was found many times. The V and J genes are TRBV7-8 and TRBJ2-1; TRBD1 or TRBD2 may be the D gene (7 bases each). Trimming took off 5 bases at V and 0 bases at J, with 23 bases between the two ends. Germline V gives CDR1 SGHVS, CDR2 FQNEAQ. The CDR3 sequence is 19 residues long. The CDR3 DNA reads as TGTGCCAGCAGCGGTAGCAGGGAGGGGGCGACGAGCTCCTACAATGAGCAGTTCTTC. Amino acids: CASSGSREGATSSYNEQFF.

Details on this clonotype: No conserved phenylalanine or tryptophan is present at the end of the CDR3, so a read error is the likely explanation. The V and J genes are TRBV29-1 and TRBJ2-7, with D perhaps matching TRBD1 (6 bases). CDR1 and CDR2 (germline): SQVTM, ANQGSEA. The length of the CDR3 is 16 residues. Trimming stripped 2 bases from V and 0 bases from J, with 17 bases between. The CDR3 DNA sequence: TGCAGCGTTGAATACCGGACAGAAACTAACTCCTACGAGCAGTACCTC. Protein product: CSVEYRTETNSYEQYL.

The chain links TRBV20-1 to TRBJ1-2; no reliable D call. Germline V gene sequence: CDR1 DFQATT, CDR2 SNEGSKA (reference sequence). The CDR3 runs 12 residues. V was clipped by 8 bases and J by 1 base, with 11 bases between them. The CDR3 loop is CSTTSHNYGYTF. The CDR3 coding sequence is TGCAGTACTACTTCACATAACTATGGCTACACCTTC.

The sample holds a few counts of this clonotype. The rearrangement uses TRBV29-1 and TRBJ1-2; D perhaps matches TRBD1 (5 bases). CDR1 is SQVTM, CDR2 ANQGSEA, per germline. V was shortened by 6 bases and J by 8 bases, with 16 bases between the two germline ends. The CDR3 sequence is 12 residues long. In nucleotides, the CDR3 is TGCAGCGTCCCTACAGGCTCTATCGGCTACACCTTC. It codes for CSVPTGSIGYTF.

Notes on this clonotype: One junction end disagrees with the germline gene, perhaps due to a read error. The chain carries TRBV7-6 and TRBJ1-2, with D tentatively TRBD1 (6 bases). This CDR3 is built from 14 residues. Germline values: CDR1 SGHVS, CDR2 FNYEAQ. CDR3: CASNLAPGGDGYTF. The CDR3 bases are TGTGCCAGCAACTTAGCGCCTGGGGGCGATGGCTACACCTTC.

The V call is TRBV6-1, the J call TRBJ1-4; possible D gene TRBD1, 5 bases. Trimming removed 6 bases from V and 6 bases from J, with 17 bases in between. Germline CDR1 reads MNHNS; CDR2 reads SASEGT. This CDR3 has 15 residues. This chain's CDR3 is CASSRGGEGYEKLFF. The DNA for the CDR3 is TGTGCCAGCAGCCGTGGAGGGGAGGGTTATGAAAAACTGTTTTTT.

This rearrangement joins TRBV24-1 to TRBJ1-5; 7 nucleotides agree with TRBD1. This CDR3 has 15 residues. Germline V lookup: CDR1 KGHDR, CDR2 SFDVKD. Trimming took 3 bases from V and 4 from J; bases not matched to a gene: 5. CDR3 amino acids: CATSDRGPVNQPQHF. The CDR3 DNA reads as TGTGCCACCAGTGATAGGGGGCCCGTAAATCAGCCCCAGCATTTT.

This clonotype was detected only a few times. The chain recombines TRBV29-1 with TRBJ2-3; D call uncertain. CDR3 length equals 15 residues. Germline assignment: CDR1 SQVTM and CDR2 ANQGSEA. V was pared by 0 bases and J by 4 bases, with 14 bases between. In DNA, the CDR3 is TGCAGCGTTGAAGATTATGCGGCAATTCCAGATACGCAGTATTTT. Its protein product is CSVEDYAAIPDTQYF.

The genes are TRBV20-1 and TRBJ1-6; the match to TRBD1 covers 7 bases. The V and J ends lost 1 base and 6 bases, in that order; junction bases with no gene match: 9. The CDR3 runs 16 residues. Germline-derived CDR1 and CDR2 are DFQATT and SNEGSKA (reference sequence). The CDR3 protein is CSARGNDRALNSPLHF. CDR3 sequence (DNA): TGCAGTGCTAGAGGAAATGACAGGGCCCTTAATTCACCCCTCCACTTT.

This clonotype came up a few times. The chain employs TRBV6-2 or TRBV6-3 and TRBJ2-5, with D possibly matching TRBD2 (5 bases). V was cut by 0 bases and J by 0 bases, with 14 bases left in between. CDR1 and CDR2 from the germline V gene are MNHEY and SVGEGT. The CDR3 loop spans 17 amino acids. The CDR3 sequence: CASSYSRGGYYQETQYF. The CDR3 DNA is TGTGCCAGCAGTTACTCGAGAGGAGGCTACTACCAAGAGACCCAGTACTTC.

This clonotype was counted many times. V usage is TRBV7-9 and J usage is TRBJ2-3; D may be TRBD2 (6 bases). The CDR3 loop spans 14 amino acids. V was clipped by 3 bases and J by 5 bases, with 12 bases between them. Germline V CDR1 and CDR2: SEHNR, FQNEAQ (reference sequence). CDR3 sequence (DNA): TGTGCCAGCAGCTTTTCAGCCGGGGGAGATACGCAGTATTTT. Its protein product is CASSFSAGGDTQYF.

The sample holds one count of this clonotype. The V call is TRBV28, the J call TRBJ2-2, with a weak D call TRBD1 (5 bases). CDR3 length: 13 residues. Trimming shortened V by 6 bases and J by 7 bases, and 12 bases separated the two germline ends. CDR1 MDHEN and CDR2 SYDVKM come from the germline V gene. The CDR3 coding sequence is TGTGCCAGCAGACCCGACAGTCACGGGGAGCTGTTTTTT. The encoded protein is CASRPDSHGELFF.

A few counts support this clonotype. V usage is TRBV12-3 or TRBV12-4 and J usage is TRBJ1-4; D gene ambiguous. Trimming took off 3 bases at V and 6 bases at J, with 11 bases between the two ends. The CDR3 runs 14 residues. The CDR3 nucleotides are TGTGCCAGCAGTTTTTGGAAGGTTGATGAAAAACTGTTTTTT. Its translation: CASSFWKVDEKLFF.

The chain has TRBV12-3 or TRBV12-4 and TRBJ2-7; D tentatively reads TRBD1 or TRBD2 (5 bases each). V was pared by 7 bases and J by 3 bases, with 13 bases between. CDR3 length: 13 residues. This CDR3 reads CASTFRGSYEQYF. The CDR3 DNA sequence: TGTGCCAGCACTTTCCGGGGCAGCTACGAGCAGTACTTC.

This clonotype was recorded at least ten times. The chain is built from TRBV28 and TRBJ1-1, with 7 bases fitting TRBD1. J lost 5 bases, V lost 3 bases, and 12 bases had no gene match. The CDR3 runs 16 residues. Germline assignment: CDR1 MDHEN and CDR2 SYDVKM. The CDR3 is CASSFRAGGIRTEAFF. The CDR3 DNA reads as TGTGCCAGCAGTTTTAGGGCAGGGGGGATCCGGACTGAAGCTTTCTTT. Complete variable domain (other parts from reference TRBV28 and TRBJ1-1): DVKVTQSSRYLVKRTGEKVFLECVQDMDHENMFWYRQDPGLGLRLIYFSYDVKMKEKGDIPEGYSVSREKKERFSLILESASTNQTSMYLCASSFRAGGIRTEAFFGQGTRLTVV.

This chain connects TRBV15 to TRBJ1-2; tentatively, D is TRBD1 (5 bases). Trimming cost V 2 bases and J 6 bases, with 16 bases left between them. The CDR3 spans 15 residues. Looked up from germline, CDR1 is LNHNV and CDR2 is YYDKDF (reference sequence). Here the CDR3 reads CATSRNLDGGDGYTF. The CDR3 bases are TGTGCCACCAGCAGAAACCTTGACGGAGGGGATGGCTACACCTTC.

The chain is built from TRBV2 and TRBJ1-5, with 9 bases aligning to TRBD1. CDR3 length equals 15 residues. V lost 8 bases, J lost 4 bases, and 9 bases stayed unmatched. Per germline, CDR1 SNHLY and CDR2 FYNNEI. CDR3 in amino acids: CASYINRGPNQPQHF. The CDR3 DNA reads as TGTGCCAGCTATATAAACAGGGGGCCGAATCAGCCCCAGCATTTT.

This clonotype was recorded once. The chain combines TRBV19 with TRBJ1-1; D ambiguous. V lost 5 bases, J lost 0 bases, and 13 bases lay in between. This CDR3 has 15 residues. Germline V gene sequence: CDR1 LNHDA, CDR2 SQIVND (reference sequence). The CDR3, as DNA: TGTGCCAGTAGTCCCTCCGGACGACTGAACACTGAAGCTTTCTTT. Protein sequence: CASSPSGRLNTEAFF.

J is TRBJ2-3 and V is TRBV15; D remains ambiguous. The CDR3 extends over 15 amino acids. Germline V CDR1 and CDR2: LNHNV, YYDKDF (reference sequence). Trimming left V 3 bases short and J 0 bases short, with 10 bases between. CDR3: CATSSRPSSTDTQYF. Here the CDR3 DNA reads TGTGCCACCAGCAGCCGGCCCTCTAGCACAGATACGCAGTATTTT.

Ten or more counts support this clonotype. This chain joins TRBV7-6 and TRBJ2-7; D may be TRBD2 (6 bases). Germline V gives CDR1 SGHVS, CDR2 FNYEAQ. This CDR3 is 14 amino acids long. Trimming stripped 3 bases from V and 5 bases from J, with 14 bases between. The CDR3 is CASSLAGGANEQYF. The CDR3 nucleotides are TGTGCCAGCAGCTTGGCTGGCGGGGCCAACGAGCAGTACTTC.

The table lists this clonotype with a few counts. The chain recombines TRBV7-9 with TRBJ1-2, with D possibly being TRBD1 (5 bases). The germline CDR1 and CDR2 sequences are SEHNR and FQNEAQ (reference sequence). The CDR3 has 17 residues. Trimming left V 4 bases short and J 4 bases short, with 22 bases between. The CDR3 DNA sequence: TGTGCCAGCAGCTCCGCCGGGGACCCGTTTCTCGGCTATGGCTACACCTTC. This translates into CASSSAGDPFLGYGYTF.

The genes are TRBV6-6 and TRBJ1-5; D not resolved. CDR1 MNHNY and CDR2 SVGAGI come from the germline V gene (reference sequence). Trimming took 2 bases from V and 0 from J, leaving 14 bases between them. The CDR3 totals 17 residues. The chain's CDR3 is CASSYPPDGNSNQPQHF. In nucleotides, the CDR3 is TGTGCCAGCAGTTACCCCCCGGACGGCAATAGCAATCAGCCCCAGCATTTT.

This clonotype was recorded many times. The chain has TRBV7-2 and TRBJ2-1, with 7 bases fitting TRBD1. This CDR3 spans 16 amino acids. CDR1 is SGHTA, CDR2 FQGNSA, per germline. V was clipped by 6 bases and J by 1 base; unmatched bases: 9. The CDR3 spells CASRPSPGQSYNEQFF. DNA for the CDR3: TGTGCCAGCAGGCCTTCCCCGGGACAGTCCTACAATGAGCAGTTCTTC.

The chain joins TRBV4-1 to TRBJ2-7; 7 bases match TRBD1. V was clipped by 1 base and J by 3 bases; unmatched bases: 9. The length of the CDR3 is 16 residues. Germline CDR1 and CDR2: MGHRA and YSYEKL. The CDR3 loop reads CASSQGETGSGYEQYF. The CDR3 region has the DNA TGCGCCAGCAGCCAAGGGGAGACAGGGAGTGGCTACGAGCAGTACTTC.

The V gene is TRBV20-1, the J gene TRBJ2-1; D could derive from TRBD1 or TRBD2 (5 bases each). CDR1 is DFQATT, CDR2 SNEGSKA, per germline (reference sequence). This CDR3 spans 18 amino acids. Trimming shortened V by 2 bases and J by 5 bases, and 25 bases separated the two germline ends. DNA for the CDR3: TGCAGTGCTAGAACGCCCAGATCAGGGACCATAATCGACAATGAGCAGTTCTTC. Protein sequence: CSARTPRSGTIIDNEQFF.

The genes are TRBV5-5 and TRBJ1-5; a weak D match, TRBD1 (6 bases). Germline V gives CDR1 SGHKS, CDR2 YYEKEE (reference sequence). The V and J ends lost 3 bases and 4 bases respectively, with 20 bases between them. The CDR3 is made up of 17 amino acids. This CDR3 reads CASSSSPGAALNQPQHF. The CDR3 region has the DNA TGTGCCAGCAGCTCGTCTCCGGGGGCAGCACTAAATCAGCCCCAGCATTTT.

The gene calls are TRBV4-1 and TRBJ2-7, with a weak D call TRBD1 (5 bases). This CDR3 is 15 amino acids long. Trimming cost V 3 bases and J 3 bases, with 15 bases left between them. In germline, CDR1 is MGHRA, CDR2 YSYEKL. Here the CDR3 reads CASSHTAGPHYEQYF. In DNA form, the CDR3 reads TGCGCCAGCAGCCACACGGCAGGGCCTCACTACGAGCAGTACTTC.